The 2 T cell receptor beta chains listed next were all sequenced from one sample in a study of identical twins (dated by TCRdb to 2016 to 2017). Receptor libraries were prepared by 5' RACE. Sequencing relied on an Illumina HiSeq 2000. TCRdb took the public reads, trimmed them with fastp at Q25, ran MiXCR for clone calling and kept in-frame beta chains. Rows are combined by CDR3 protein, so each entry shows the most common genes and DNA. The sample profile shows 500,000 to 650,000 distinct CDR3 sequences; about 7.6% of them were found once. Roughly 1.6% of the sample lies in the top ten. The same sample was also studied in work on yellow fever vaccine responses in identical twins.

Sequencing was done on a sample of PBMCs. Receptor source: a woman in her late teens or twenties in good health.

This clonotype has just a few counts. The rearrangement joins TRBV3-1 to TRBJ1-1; 10 bases agree with TRBD1. The CDR3 has 14 residues. V gave up 4 bases and J gave up 4 bases; unmatched junction bases: 3. The germline gives CDR1 LGHDT, CDR2 YNNKEL (reference sequence). DNA of the CDR3: TGTGCCAGCAGCCCGACAGGGGGCCCCACTGAAGCTTTCTTT. This translates into CASSPTGGPTEAFF.

This clonotype was seen a handful of times. J is TRBJ1-2 and V is TRBV27; D is possibly TRBD1 (6 bases). Germline V gene lookup returns CDR1 MNHEY and CDR2 SMNVEV (reference sequence). With 2 bases removed from V and 1 base from J, the gap between germline ends came to 17 bases. The CDR3 has 17 residues. CDR3 bases: TGTGCCAGCAGTTTAGGGGGACATTATCCGATTAACTATGGCTACACCTTC. Translated: CASSLGGHYPINYGYTF.